The clone carrying this TCR beta chain was picked up many times. What it recognizes is unknown. Amplification yielded TCR beta CDR3 regions, with RNA transcripts as the source. RT-PCR in the first round (using the HTBI primer set) targeted the TCR CDR3. TCRdb ran MiXCR on the multiplex PCR reads and lists one entry per CDR3 protein. In the table there are around 430,000 distinct CDR3 sequences, under 15% of which are singletons. The CDR3 length is 17 residues. The junction had 9 bases not matched to a gene; V was cut back by 5 bases and J by 0 bases. Germline assignment: CDR1 MDHEN and CDR2 SYDVKM. These data belong to a study of T cells in Graves' hyperthyroidism and ophthalmopathy. Study outcomes and limitations: The model foresaw ophthalmopathy a median about 6.5 months prior to onset.

The receptor's source is a woman in her thirties with Graves' hyperthyroidism. The specimen sequenced was blood. The genes are TRBV28 and TRBJ2-4; TRBD2 matches at 8 bases. CDR3 loop: CASSPFPSGLAKNIQYF. For the CDR3, the DNA is TGTGCCAGCAGTCCATTCCCTAGCGGGTTAGCCAAAAACATTCAGTACTTC.